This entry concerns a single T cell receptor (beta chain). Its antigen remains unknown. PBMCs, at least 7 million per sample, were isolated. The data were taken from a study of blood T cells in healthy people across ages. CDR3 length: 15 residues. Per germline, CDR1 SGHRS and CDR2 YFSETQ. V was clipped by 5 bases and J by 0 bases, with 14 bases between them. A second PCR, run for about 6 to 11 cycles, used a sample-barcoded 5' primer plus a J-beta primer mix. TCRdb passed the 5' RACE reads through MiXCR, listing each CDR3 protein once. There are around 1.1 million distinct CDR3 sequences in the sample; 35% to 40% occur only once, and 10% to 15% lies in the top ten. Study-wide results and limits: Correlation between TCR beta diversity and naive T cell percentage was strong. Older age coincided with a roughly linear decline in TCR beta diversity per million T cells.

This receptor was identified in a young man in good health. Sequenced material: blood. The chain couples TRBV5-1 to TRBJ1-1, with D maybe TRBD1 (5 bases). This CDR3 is CASRRAQELNTEAFF. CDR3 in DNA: TGCGCCAGCAGGAGGGCACAGGAGCTGAACACTGAAGCTTTCTTT.